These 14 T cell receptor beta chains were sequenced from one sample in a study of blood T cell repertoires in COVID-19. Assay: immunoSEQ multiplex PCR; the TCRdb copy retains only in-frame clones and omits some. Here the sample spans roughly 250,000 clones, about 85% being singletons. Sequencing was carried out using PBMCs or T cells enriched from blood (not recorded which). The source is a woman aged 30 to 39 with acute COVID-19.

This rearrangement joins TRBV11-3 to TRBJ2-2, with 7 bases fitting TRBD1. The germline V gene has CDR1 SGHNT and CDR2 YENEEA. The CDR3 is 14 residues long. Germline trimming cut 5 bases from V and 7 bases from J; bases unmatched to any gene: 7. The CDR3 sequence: CASSTRQGHGELFF. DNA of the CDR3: TGTGCCAGCAGCACCCGACAGGGTCACGGGGAGCTGTTTTTT.

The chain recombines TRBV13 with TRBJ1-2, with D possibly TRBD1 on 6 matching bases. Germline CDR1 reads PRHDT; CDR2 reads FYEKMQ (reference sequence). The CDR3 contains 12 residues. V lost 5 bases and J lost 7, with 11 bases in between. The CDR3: CASSPQGSGYTF. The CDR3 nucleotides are TGTGCCAGCAGCCCCCAGGGGTCTGGCTACACCTTC.

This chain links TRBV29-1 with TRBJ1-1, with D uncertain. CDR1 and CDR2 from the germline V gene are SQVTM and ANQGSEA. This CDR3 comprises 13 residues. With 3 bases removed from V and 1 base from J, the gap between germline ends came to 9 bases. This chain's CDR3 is CSVERPENTEAFF. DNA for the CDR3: TGCAGCGTTGAGAGGCCAGAGAACACTGAAGCTTTCTTT.

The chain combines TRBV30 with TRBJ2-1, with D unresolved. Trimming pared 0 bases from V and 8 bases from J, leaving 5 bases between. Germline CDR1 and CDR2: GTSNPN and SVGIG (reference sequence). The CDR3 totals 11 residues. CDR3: CAWSVIYEQFF. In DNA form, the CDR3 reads TGTGCCTGGAGTGTAATATATGAGCAGTTCTTC.

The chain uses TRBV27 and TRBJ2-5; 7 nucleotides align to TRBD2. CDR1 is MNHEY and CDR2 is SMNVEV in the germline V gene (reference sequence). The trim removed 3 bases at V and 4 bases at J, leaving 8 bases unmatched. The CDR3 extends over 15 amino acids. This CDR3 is CASSFSAGVLETQYF. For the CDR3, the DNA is TGTGCCAGCAGTTTTTCGGCGGGAGTATTAGAGACCCAGTACTTC.

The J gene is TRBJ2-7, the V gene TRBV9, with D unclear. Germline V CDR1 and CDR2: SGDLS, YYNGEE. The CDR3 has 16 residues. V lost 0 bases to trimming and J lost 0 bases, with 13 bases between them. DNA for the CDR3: TGTGCCAGCAGCGTAGCCCCGTCTAGGTACTCCTACGAGCAGTACTTC. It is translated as CASSVAPSRYSYEQYF. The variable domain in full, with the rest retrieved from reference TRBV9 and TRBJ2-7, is DSGVTQTPKHLITATGQRVTLRCSPRSGDLSVYWYQQSLDQGLQFLIQYYNGEERAKGNILERFSAQQFPDLHSELNLSSLELGDSALYFCASSVAPSRYSYEQYFGPGTRLTVT.

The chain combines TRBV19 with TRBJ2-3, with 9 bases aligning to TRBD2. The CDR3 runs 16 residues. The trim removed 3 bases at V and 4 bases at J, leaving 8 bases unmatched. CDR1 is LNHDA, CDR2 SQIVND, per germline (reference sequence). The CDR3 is CASSISGGRAADTQYF. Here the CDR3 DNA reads TGTGCCAGTAGTATCTCGGGCGGGAGGGCTGCAGATACGCAGTATTTT.

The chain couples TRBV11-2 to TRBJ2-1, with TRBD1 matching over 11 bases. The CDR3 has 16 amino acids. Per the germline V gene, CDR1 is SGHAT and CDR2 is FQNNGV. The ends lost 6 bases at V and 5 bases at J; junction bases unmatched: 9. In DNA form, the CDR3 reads TGTGCCAGCAGTTCGAGGGACAGGGGGACGAACAATGAGCAGTTCTTC. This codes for CASSSRDRGTNNEQFF. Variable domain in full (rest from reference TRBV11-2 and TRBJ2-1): EAGVAQSPRYKIIEKRQSVAFWCNPISGHATLYWYQQILGQGPKLLIQFQNNGVVDDSQLPKDRFSAERLKGVDSTLKIQPAKLEDSAVYLCASSSRDRGTNNEQFFGPGTRLTVL.

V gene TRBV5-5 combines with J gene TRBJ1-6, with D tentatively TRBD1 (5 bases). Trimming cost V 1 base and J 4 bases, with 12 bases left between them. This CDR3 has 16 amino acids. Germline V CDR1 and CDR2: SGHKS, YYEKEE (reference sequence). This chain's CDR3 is CASSLTGDYYNSPLHF. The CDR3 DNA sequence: TGTGCCAGCAGCTTGACGGGGGACTATTATAATTCACCCCTCCACTTT. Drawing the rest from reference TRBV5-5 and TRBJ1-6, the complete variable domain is DAGVTQSPTHLIKTRGQQVTLRCSPISGHKSVSWYQQVLGQGPQFIFQYYEKEERGRGNFPDRFSARQFPNYSSELNVNALLLGDSALYLCASSLTGDYYNSPLHFGNGTRLTVT.

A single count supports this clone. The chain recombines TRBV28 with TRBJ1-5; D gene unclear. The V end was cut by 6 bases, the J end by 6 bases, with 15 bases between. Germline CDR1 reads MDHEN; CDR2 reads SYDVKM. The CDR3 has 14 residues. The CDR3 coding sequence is TGTGCCAGCAGCTCCGACAATGGTGGTCAGCCCCAGCATTTT. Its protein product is CASSSDNGGQPQHF.

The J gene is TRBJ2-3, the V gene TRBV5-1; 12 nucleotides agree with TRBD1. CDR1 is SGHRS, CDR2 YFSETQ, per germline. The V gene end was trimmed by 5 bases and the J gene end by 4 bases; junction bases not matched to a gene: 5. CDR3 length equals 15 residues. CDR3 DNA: TGCGCCAGCAGTTCGGGACAGGGGGCTGCAGATACGCAGTATTTT. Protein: CASSSGQGAADTQYF.

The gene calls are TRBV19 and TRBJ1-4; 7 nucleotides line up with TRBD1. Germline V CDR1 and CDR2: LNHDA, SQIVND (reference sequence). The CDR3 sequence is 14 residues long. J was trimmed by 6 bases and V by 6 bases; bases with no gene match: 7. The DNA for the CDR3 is TGTGCCAGTAGATCCGGGACAGTGGATGAAAAACTGTTTTTT. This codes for CASRSGTVDEKLFF.

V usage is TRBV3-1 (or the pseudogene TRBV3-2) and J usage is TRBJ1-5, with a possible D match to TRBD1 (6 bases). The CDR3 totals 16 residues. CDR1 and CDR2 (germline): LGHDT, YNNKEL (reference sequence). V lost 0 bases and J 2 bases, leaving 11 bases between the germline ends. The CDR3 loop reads CASSQDARGRNQPQHF. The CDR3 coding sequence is TGTGCCAGCAGCCAAGATGCCAGGGGTCGCAATCAGCCCCAGCATTTT.

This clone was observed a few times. The CDR3, as DNA: TGTGCCAGCAGCCTGGACAGCAACACCGGGGAGCTGTTTTTT. Its translation: CASSLDSNTGELFF. The chain uses TRBV6-5 and TRBJ2-2; weak D call: TRBD1 (6 bases). Germline loops: CDR1 MNHEY, CDR2 SVGAGI. The length of the CDR3 is 14 residues. Trimming took off 6 bases at V and 2 bases at J, with 10 bases between the two ends.